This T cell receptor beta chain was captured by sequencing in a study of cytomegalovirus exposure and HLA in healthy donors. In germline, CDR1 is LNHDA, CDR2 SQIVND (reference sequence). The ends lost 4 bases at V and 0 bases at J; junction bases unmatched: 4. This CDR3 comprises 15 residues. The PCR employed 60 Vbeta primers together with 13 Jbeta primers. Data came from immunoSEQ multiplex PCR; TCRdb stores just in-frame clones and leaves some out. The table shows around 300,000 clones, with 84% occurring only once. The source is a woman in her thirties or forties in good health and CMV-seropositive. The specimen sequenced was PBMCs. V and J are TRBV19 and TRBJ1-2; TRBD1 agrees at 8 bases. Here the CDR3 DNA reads TGTGCCAGTAGTACCGGACAGGGTACTAACTATGGCTACACCTTC. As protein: CASSTGQGTNYGYTF.